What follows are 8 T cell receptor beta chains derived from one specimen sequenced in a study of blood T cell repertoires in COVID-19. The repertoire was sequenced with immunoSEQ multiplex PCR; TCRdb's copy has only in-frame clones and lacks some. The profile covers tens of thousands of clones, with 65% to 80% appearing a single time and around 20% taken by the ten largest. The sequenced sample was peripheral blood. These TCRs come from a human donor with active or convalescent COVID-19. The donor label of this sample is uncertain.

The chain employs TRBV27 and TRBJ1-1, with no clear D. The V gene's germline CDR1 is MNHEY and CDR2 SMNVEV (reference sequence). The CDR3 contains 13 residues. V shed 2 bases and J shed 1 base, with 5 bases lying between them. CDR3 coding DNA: TGTGCCAGCAGTTTACGGGGGAACACTGAAGCTTTCTTT. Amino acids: CASSLRGNTEAFF.

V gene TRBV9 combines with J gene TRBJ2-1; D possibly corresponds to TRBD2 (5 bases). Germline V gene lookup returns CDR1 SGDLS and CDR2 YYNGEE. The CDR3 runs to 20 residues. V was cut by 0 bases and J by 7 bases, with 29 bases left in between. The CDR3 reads CASSVETLAFLAPKGNEQFF. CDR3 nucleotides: TGTGCCAGCAGCGTAGAGACCCTTGCGTTTCTAGCCCCTAAAGGGAATGAGCAGTTCTTC.

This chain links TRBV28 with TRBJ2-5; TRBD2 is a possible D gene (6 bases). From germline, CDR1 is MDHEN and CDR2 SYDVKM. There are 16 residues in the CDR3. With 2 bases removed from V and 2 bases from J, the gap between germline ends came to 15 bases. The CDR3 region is CASSLGGRGGQETQYF. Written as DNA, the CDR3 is TGTGCCAGCAGTTTAGGGGGGAGAGGTGGGCAAGAGACCCAGTACTTC.

CDR3 amino acids: CASSLTGETNQPQHF. The CDR3 nucleotides are TGTGCCAGCAGCCTGACAGGGGAAACTAATCAGCCCCAGCATTTT. V is TRBV7-9 and J is TRBJ1-5, with 8 bases fitting TRBD1. Germline V gene sequence: CDR1 SEHNR, CDR2 FQNEAQ (reference sequence). Unmatched junction bases numbered 7, after V lost 5 bases and J lost 4 bases. The CDR3 length is 15 residues.

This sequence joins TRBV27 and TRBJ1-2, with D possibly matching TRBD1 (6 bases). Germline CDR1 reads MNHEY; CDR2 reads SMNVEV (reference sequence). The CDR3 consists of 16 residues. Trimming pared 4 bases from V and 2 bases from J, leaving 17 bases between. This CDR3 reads CASSYSQGLSNYGYTF. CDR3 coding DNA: TGTGCCAGCAGTTATTCACAGGGATTGTCAAACTATGGCTACACCTTC.

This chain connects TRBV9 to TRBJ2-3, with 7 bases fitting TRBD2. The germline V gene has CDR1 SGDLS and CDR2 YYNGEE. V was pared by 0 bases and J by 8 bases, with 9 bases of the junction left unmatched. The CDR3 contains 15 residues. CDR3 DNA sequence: TGTGCCAGCAGCGTAGCGTCGGGAGGCAAGGGTACGCAGTATTTT. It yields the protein CASSVASGGKGTQYF.

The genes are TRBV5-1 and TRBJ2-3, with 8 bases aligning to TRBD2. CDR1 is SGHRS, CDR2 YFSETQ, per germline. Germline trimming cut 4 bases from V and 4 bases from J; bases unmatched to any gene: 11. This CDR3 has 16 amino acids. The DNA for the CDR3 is TGCGCCAGCAGCCCACGGACTAGCTCCTCCGCAGATACGCAGTATTTT. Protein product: CASSPRTSSSADTQYF.

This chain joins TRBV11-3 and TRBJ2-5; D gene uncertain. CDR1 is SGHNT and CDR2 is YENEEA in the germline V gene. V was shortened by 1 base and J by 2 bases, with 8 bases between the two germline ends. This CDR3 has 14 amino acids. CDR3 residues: CASSLGRWQETQYF. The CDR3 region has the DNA TGTGCCAGCAGCTTAGGGCGGTGGCAAGAGACCCAGTACTTC.